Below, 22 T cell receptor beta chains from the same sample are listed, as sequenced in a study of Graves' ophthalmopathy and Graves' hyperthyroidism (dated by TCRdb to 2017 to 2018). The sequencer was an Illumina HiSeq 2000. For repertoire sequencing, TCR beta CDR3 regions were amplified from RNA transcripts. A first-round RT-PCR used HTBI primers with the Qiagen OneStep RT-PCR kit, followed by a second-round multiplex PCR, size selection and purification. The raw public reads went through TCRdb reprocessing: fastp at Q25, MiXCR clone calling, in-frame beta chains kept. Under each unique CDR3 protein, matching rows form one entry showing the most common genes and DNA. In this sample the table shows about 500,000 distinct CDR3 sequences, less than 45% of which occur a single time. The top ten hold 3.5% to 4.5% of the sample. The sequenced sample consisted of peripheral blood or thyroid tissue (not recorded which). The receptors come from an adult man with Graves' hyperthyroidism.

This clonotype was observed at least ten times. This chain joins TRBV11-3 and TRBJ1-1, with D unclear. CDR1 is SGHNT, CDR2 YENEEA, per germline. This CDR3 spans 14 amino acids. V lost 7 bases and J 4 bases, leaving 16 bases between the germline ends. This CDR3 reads CASTRHALGTEAFF. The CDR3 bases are TGTGCCAGCACCAGACATGCCTTGGGCACTGAAGCTTTCTTT.

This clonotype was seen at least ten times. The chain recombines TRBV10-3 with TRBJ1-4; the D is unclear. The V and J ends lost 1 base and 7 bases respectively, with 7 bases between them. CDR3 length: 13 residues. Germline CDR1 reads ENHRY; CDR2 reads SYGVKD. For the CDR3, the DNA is TGTGCCATCAGTGAGTTTAATGGTGAAAAACTGTTTTTT. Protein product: CAISEFNGEKLFF.

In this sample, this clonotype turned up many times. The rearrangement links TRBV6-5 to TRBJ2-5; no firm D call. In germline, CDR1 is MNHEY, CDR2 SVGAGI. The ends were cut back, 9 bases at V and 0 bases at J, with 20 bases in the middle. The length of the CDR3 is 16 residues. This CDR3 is CASLPRFRRYQETQYF. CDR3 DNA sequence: TGTGCCAGTCTACCCAGATTCAGGCGGTACCAAGAGACCCAGTACTTC.

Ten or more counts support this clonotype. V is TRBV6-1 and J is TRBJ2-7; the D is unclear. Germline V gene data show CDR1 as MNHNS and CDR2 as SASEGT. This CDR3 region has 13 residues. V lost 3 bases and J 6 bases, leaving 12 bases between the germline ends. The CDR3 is CASSDPGLGEQYF. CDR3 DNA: TGTGCCAGCAGTGACCCGGGTTTAGGCGAGCAGTACTTC.

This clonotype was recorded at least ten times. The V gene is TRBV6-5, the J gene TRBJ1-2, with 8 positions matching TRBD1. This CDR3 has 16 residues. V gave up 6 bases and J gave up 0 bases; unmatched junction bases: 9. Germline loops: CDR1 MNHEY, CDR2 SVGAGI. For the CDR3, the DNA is TGTGCCAGCAGCCGCACCACAGGGGGTGCTAACTATGGCTACACCTTC. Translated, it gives CASSRTTGGANYGYTF.

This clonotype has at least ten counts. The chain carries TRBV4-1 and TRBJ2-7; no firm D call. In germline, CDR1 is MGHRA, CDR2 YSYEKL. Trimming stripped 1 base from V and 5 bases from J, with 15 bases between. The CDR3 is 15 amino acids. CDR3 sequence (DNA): TGCGCCAGCAGCCAAGTGGATGGGGTGTTCCACGAGCAGTACTTC. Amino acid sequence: CASSQVDGVFHEQYF.

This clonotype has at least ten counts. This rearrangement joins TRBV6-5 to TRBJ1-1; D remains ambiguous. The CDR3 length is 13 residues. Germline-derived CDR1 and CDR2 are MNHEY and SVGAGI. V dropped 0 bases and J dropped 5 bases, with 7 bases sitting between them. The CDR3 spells CASSYSTGTEAFF. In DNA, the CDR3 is TGTGCCAGCAGTTACTCGACGGGGACTGAAGCTTTCTTT.

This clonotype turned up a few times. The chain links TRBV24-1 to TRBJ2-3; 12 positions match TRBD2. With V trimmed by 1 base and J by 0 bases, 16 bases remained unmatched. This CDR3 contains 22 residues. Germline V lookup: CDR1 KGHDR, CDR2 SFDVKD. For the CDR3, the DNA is TGTGCCACCAGTGATTTCGGACCTAGCGGGGGGGCGCGACAAACTAGCACAGATACGCAGTATTTT. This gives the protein CATSDFGPSGGARQTSTDTQYF.

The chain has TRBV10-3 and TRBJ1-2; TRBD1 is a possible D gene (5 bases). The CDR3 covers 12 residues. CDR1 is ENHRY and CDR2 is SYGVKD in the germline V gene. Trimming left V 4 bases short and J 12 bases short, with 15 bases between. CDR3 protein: CAISADRGDHTF. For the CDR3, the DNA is TGTGCCATCAGTGCCGACAGAGGAGACCACACCTTC.

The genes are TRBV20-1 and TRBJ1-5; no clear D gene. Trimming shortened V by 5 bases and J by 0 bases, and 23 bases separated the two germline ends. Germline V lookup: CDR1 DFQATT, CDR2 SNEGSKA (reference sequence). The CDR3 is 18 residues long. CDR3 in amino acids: CSAQGLAGVLFSNQPQHF. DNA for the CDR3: TGCAGTGCTCAAGGACTAGCGGGCGTCCTGTTTAGCAATCAGCCCCAGCATTTT.

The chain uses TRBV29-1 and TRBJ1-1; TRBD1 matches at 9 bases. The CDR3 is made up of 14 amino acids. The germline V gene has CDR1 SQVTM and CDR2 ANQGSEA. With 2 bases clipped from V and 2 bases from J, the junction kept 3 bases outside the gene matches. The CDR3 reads CSVERDRANTEAFF. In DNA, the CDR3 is TGCAGCGTTGAACGGGACAGGGCCAACACTGAAGCTTTCTTT.

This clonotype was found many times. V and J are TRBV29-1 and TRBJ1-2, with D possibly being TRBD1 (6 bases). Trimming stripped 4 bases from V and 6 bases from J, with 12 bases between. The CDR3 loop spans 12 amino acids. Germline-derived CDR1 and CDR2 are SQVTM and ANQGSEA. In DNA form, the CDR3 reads TGCAGCGTTGTACGGGGGGCAGATGGCTACACCTTC. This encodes CSVVRGADGYTF.

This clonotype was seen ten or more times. As DNA, the CDR3 is TGTGCCAGCAGCGTAGATGGGGGCACTGAAGCTTTCTTT. This sequence encodes CASSVDGGTEAFF. The rearrangement uses TRBV9 and TRBJ1-1; TRBD1 is a possible D gene (5 bases). Trimming took off 0 bases at V and 4 bases at J, with 7 bases between the two ends. The CDR3 totals 13 residues. Per germline, CDR1 SGDLS and CDR2 YYNGEE.

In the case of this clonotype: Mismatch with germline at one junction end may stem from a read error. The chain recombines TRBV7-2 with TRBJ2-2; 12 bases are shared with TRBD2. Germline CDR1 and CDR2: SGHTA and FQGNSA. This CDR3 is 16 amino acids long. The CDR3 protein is CASSLAGGLDTGELFF. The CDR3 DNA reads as TGTGCCAGCAGCCTAGCGGGAGGGCTAGACACCGGGGAGCTGTTTTTT.

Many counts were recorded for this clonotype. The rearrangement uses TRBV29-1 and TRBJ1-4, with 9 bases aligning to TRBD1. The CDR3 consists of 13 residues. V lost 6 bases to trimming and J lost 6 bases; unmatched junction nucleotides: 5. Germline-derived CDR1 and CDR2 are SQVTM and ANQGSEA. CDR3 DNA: TGCAGCGTGATGGACAGGGGCCATGAAAAACTGTTTTTT. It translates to CSVMDRGHEKLFF.

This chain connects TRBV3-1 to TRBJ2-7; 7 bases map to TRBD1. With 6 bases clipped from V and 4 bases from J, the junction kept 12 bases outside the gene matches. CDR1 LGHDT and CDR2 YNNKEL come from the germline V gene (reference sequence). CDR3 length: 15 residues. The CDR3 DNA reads TGTGCCAGCAGTCGGTTACGGGACAGTCTGTACGAGCAGTACTTC. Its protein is CASSRLRDSLYEQYF.

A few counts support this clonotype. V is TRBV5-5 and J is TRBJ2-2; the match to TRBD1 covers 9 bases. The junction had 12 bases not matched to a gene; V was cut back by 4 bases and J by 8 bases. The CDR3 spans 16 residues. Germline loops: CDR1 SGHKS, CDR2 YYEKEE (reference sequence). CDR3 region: CASSPGTGSERGELFF. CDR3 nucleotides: TGTGCCAGCAGCCCCGGGACAGGGAGTGAACGGGGGGAGCTGTTTTTT.

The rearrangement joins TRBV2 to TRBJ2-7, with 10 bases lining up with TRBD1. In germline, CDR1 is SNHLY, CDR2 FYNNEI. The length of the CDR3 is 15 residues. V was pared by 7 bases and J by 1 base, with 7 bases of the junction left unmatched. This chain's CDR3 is CASIQDRGGSYEQYF. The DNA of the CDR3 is TGTGCCAGCATCCAGGACAGGGGGGGATCCTACGAGCAGTACTTC. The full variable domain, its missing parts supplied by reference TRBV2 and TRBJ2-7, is EPEVTQTPSHQVTQMGQEVILRCVPISNHLYFYWYRQILGQKVEFLVSFYNNEISEKSEIFDDQFSVERPDGSNFTLKIRSTKLEDSAMYFCASIQDRGGSYEQYFGPGTRLTVT.

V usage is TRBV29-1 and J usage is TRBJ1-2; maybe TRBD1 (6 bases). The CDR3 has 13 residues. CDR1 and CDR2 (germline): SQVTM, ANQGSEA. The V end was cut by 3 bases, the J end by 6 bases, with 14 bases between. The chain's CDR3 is CSVDGPGGDGYTF. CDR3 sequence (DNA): TGCAGCGTTGATGGTCCCGGGGGCGATGGCTACACCTTC.

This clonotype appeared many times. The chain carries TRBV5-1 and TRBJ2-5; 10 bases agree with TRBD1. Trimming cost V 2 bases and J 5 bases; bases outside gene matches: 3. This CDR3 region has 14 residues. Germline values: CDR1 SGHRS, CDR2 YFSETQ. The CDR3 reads CASSLDRGPETQYF. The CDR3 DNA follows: TGCGCCAGCAGCTTAGACAGGGGGCCGGAGACCCAGTACTTC.

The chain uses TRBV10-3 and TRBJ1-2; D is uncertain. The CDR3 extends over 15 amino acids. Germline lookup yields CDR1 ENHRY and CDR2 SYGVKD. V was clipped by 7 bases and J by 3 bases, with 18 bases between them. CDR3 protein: CAINRLAGFDYGYTF. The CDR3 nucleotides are TGTGCCATCAATCGACTAGCGGGCTTCGACTATGGCTACACCTTC.

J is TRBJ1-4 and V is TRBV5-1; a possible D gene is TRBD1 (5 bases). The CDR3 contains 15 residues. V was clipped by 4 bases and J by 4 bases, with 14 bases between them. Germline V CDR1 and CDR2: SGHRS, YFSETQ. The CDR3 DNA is TGCGCCAGCAGCCAGACCGGGACGGTTAATGAAAAACTGTTTTTT. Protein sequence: CASSQTGTVNEKLFF.